A single sample is the source of the 19 T cell receptor beta chains below, sequenced in a study of early T cells in non-severe SARS-CoV-2 infection (dated by TCRdb to about 2021). The method was 5' RACE. The data were produced on a NextSeq 500. TCRdb's own reprocessing of the public reads used fastp at Q25 and MiXCR and kept productive beta chains. Each entry is one CDR3 protein sequence, shown with its most common DNA and genes. In all, the sample holds 84,000 or so distinct CDR3 sequences, and 9% to 14% of those were seen once. Approximately 2.4% of the sample comes from the top ten. The sequenced sample was whole blood. The receptors were sampled from an adult who was a healthcare worker with PCR-confirmed SARS-CoV-2 infection or an uninfected control (not recorded which).

This clonotype was counted at least ten times. This CDR3 reads CASLRTWGNEQFF. The CDR3 DNA is TGTGCCAGCTTGCGGACCTGGGGCAATGAGCAGTTCTTC. This chain links TRBV18 with TRBJ2-1; the D is unclear. Germline values: CDR1 KGHSH, CDR2 LQKENI. Trimming took 7 bases from V and 6 from J, leaving 13 bases between them. CDR3 length: 13 residues. Using reference TRBV18 and TRBJ2-1 for the parts outside the CDR3, the full variable domain is NAGVMQNPRHLVRRRGQEARLRCSPMKGHSHVYWYRQLPEEGLKFMVYLQKENIIDESGMPKERFSAEFPKEGPSILRIQQVVRGDSAAYFCASLRTWGNEQFFGPGTRLTVL.

This clonotype was observed a handful of times. The chain joins TRBV12-3 or TRBV12-4 to TRBJ2-7, with a possible D match to TRBD2 (5 bases). The CDR3 totals 14 residues. V was pared by 6 bases and J by 0 bases, with 12 bases between. In nucleotides, the CDR3 is TGTGCCAGCAGCCATGGACTGACCTCCTACGAGCAGTACTTC. Its protein is CASSHGLTSYEQYF.

The chain uses TRBV28 and TRBJ1-1, with unresolved D. Trimming stripped 6 bases from V and 10 bases from J, with 12 bases between. CDR1 and CDR2 from the germline V gene are MDHEN and SYDVKM. This CDR3 has 11 amino acids. The CDR3 DNA sequence: TGTGCCAGCAGCCCCGGCCGGGGAGCTTTCTTT. It yields the protein CASSPGRGAFF.

The chain carries TRBV12-5 and TRBJ1-5; D may be TRBD1 (6 bases). The CDR3 length is 13 residues. Germline V gives CDR1 LGHNT, CDR2 FRNRAP. Trimming left V 6 bases short and J 4 bases short, with 10 bases between. Here the CDR3 DNA reads TGTGCTAGTGGCCCCGGACAGAATCAGCCCCAGCATTTT. It translates to CASGPGQNQPQHF.

This clonotype has ten or more counts. The chain has TRBV28 and TRBJ2-1; 9 bases match TRBD1. Losses at the gene ends were 5 bases for V and 6 bases for J; bases not matched to a gene: 8. Per the germline V gene, CDR1 is MDHEN and CDR2 is SYDVKM. This CDR3 has 15 amino acids. CDR3 in DNA: TGTGCCAGCAGTATCACGTCGACAGGGGGCAATGAGCAGTTCTTC. Its translation: CASSITSTGGNEQFF.

This clonotype has at least ten counts. The chain carries TRBV6-5 and TRBJ1-5, with D possibly being TRBD1 (5 bases). Germline V lookup: CDR1 MNHEY, CDR2 SVGAGI. Trimming took off 5 bases at V and 3 bases at J, with 17 bases between the two ends. CDR3 length: 16 residues. The CDR3 spells CASSQRGPSLNQPQHF. The CDR3 DNA reads as TGTGCCAGCAGTCAGCGGGGCCCTAGTCTCAATCAGCCCCAGCATTTT.

This clonotype showed up many times. The chain employs TRBV20-1 and TRBJ1-4, with TRBD1 as a possible D gene (6 bases). The CDR3 extends over 15 amino acids. CDR1 is DFQATT and CDR2 is SNEGSKA in the germline V gene (reference sequence). With 4 bases removed from V and 2 bases from J, the gap between germline ends came to 14 bases. CDR3 residues: CSATTGTATNEKLFF. DNA of the CDR3: TGCAGTGCTACAACAGGGACTGCCACTAATGAAAAACTGTTTTTT.

This clonotype has a handful of counts. V gene TRBV6-5 combines with J gene TRBJ1-1; maybe TRBD1 (5 bases). In germline, CDR1 is MNHEY, CDR2 SVGAGI. This CDR3 comprises 13 residues. V was clipped by 7 bases and J by 3 bases, with 12 bases between them. CDR3 residues: CASIAPGDTEAFF. DNA of the CDR3: TGTGCCAGCATTGCCCCGGGGGACACTGAAGCTTTCTTT.

V is TRBV10-3 and J is TRBJ1-4; D ambiguous. Between the trimmed V and J ends, which lost 8 bases and 5 bases, there was a span of 9 bases. CDR1 is ENHRY, CDR2 SYGVKD, per germline. This CDR3 has 12 residues. CDR3 region: CAIGMGNEKLFF. The CDR3 DNA is TGTGCCATCGGGATGGGGAATGAAAAACTGTTTTTT.

The sample holds many counts of this clonotype. The chain has TRBV18 and TRBJ2-1; maybe TRBD2 (6 bases). The CDR3 runs to 16 residues. Germline V gene lookup returns CDR1 KGHSH and CDR2 LQKENI. Trimming removed 1 base at V and 0 bases at J, with 10 bases between. The CDR3: CASSPLPGGSYNEQFF. The DNA for the CDR3 is TGTGCCAGCTCACCACTCCCCGGGGGCTCCTACAATGAGCAGTTCTTC.

In this sample, this clonotype turned up a few times. The rearrangement joins TRBV7-9 to TRBJ1-4; tentatively, D is TRBD1 (5 bases). The ends were cut back, 6 bases at V and 4 bases at J, with 12 bases in the middle. The CDR3 has 14 residues. Germline V CDR1 and CDR2: SEHNR, FQNEAQ (reference sequence). CDR3 amino acids: CASRGTVSNEKLFF. CDR3 nucleotides: TGTGCCAGCAGGGGGACTGTCAGTAATGAAAAACTGTTTTTT.

This clonotype was detected many times. This chain uses TRBV12-3 or TRBV12-4 with TRBJ2-1, with TRBD2 identical over 7 bases. CDR3 size: 16 residues. V was pared by 5 bases and J by 7 bases, with 14 bases of the junction left unmatched. CDR3 loop: CASSPARSGVRNEQFF. CDR3 nucleotide sequence: TGTGCCAGCAGTCCGGCCCGAAGCGGGGTTAGAAATGAGCAGTTCTTC.

This clonotype was counted ten times or more. The chain is built from TRBV29-1 and TRBJ2-4; weak D call: TRBD2 (5 bases). This CDR3 has 12 residues. Trimming shortened V by 5 bases and J by 7 bases, and 12 bases separated the two germline ends. Per germline, CDR1 SQVTM and CDR2 ANQGSEA. CDR3 amino acids: CSVIAPGNIQYF. The CDR3 DNA reads TGCAGCGTTATCGCTCCGGGGAACATTCAGTACTTC.

This clonotype has a count of ten or more. This chain uses TRBV27 with TRBJ1-5; D is unresolved. V was clipped by 5 bases and J by 0 bases, with 8 bases between them. CDR1 MNHEY and CDR2 SMNVEV come from the germline V gene (reference sequence). CDR3 length equals 14 residues. The CDR3: CASSPLYSNQPQHF. The DNA of the CDR3 is TGTGCCAGCAGTCCCCTATATAGCAATCAGCCCCAGCATTTT.

This clonotype was counted at least ten times. This sequence joins TRBV28 and TRBJ1-1, with 8 bases lining up with TRBD1. This CDR3 has 14 residues. The V and J ends lost 6 bases and 1 base, in that order; junction bases with no gene match: 4. Germline lookup yields CDR1 MDHEN and CDR2 SYDVKM. The CDR3 DNA is TGTGCCAGCAGGGCAGGGGGCAGGAACACTGAAGCTTTCTTT. The encoded protein is CASRAGGRNTEAFF.

In this sample, this clonotype turned up a few times. The genes are TRBV5-1 and TRBJ2-7; D is perhaps TRBD2 (6 bases). V gave up 4 bases and J gave up 7 bases, with 18 bases separating them. Germline CDR1 SGHRS, CDR2 YFSETQ. The CDR3 sequence is 14 residues long. CDR3 nucleotide sequence: TGCGCCAGCAGCCCTGGCCCCACGGGAGCTGAGCAGTACTTC. This encodes CASSPGPTGAEQYF.

This clonotype came up a few times. The chain combines TRBV7-2 with TRBJ1-1; 8 nucleotides line up with TRBD1. The CDR3 has 14 residues. The V gene end was trimmed by 4 bases and the J gene end by 6 bases; junction bases not matched to a gene: 7. The germline V gene encodes CDR1 SGHTA and CDR2 FQGNSA. This chain's CDR3 is CASSSIQGGSEAFF. The DNA of the CDR3 is TGTGCCAGCAGCTCGATACAGGGGGGATCTGAAGCTTTCTTT.

The chain uses TRBV20-1 and TRBJ2-1; 11 bases fit TRBD2. This CDR3 region has 13 residues. Germline loops: CDR1 DFQATT, CDR2 SNEGSKA (reference sequence). With 3 bases clipped from V and 9 bases from J, the junction kept 4 bases outside the gene matches. The CDR3 DNA is TGCAGTGCTAGTCTGCTAGCGGGGGGTGAGCAGTTCTTC. Protein sequence: CSASLLAGGEQFF.

V usage is TRBV2 and J usage is TRBJ2-4; no clear D. Trimming shortened V by 4 bases and J by 0 bases, and 10 bases separated the two germline ends. Germline values: CDR1 SNHLY, CDR2 FYNNEI. CDR3 length: 15 residues. The CDR3 DNA sequence: TGTGCCAGCAGTGCGGTTGCAGTAGCCAAAAACATTCAGTACTTC. Amino acids: CASSAVAVAKNIQYF. Full variable domain (missing parts from reference TRBV2 and TRBJ2-4): EPEVTQTPSHQVTQMGQEVILRCVPISNHLYFYWYRQILGQKVEFLVSFYNNEISEKSEIFDDQFSVERPDGSNFTLKIRSTKLEDSAMYFCASSAVAVAKNIQYFGAGTRLSVL.